This TCR beta chain was sequenced for a study of shared clonotypes between healthy human individuals. The unsorted PBMC sample used ten immunoSEQ deep assay plates. The protocol was immunoSEQ multiplex PCR, while the TCRdb copy is restricted to in-frame clones and leaves out a portion. The table includes around 500,000 clones, roughly four fifths detected once. Recent acute infections and vaccinations were absent in the healthy HIV-negative adult donors. Within Nashville, Tennessee resided all donors, each a Caucasian adult. As concerns this clone: As yet, its antigen is unknown.

Germline lookup yields CDR1 SNHLY and CDR2 FYNNEI. This CDR3 contains 16 residues. V lost 2 bases to trimming and J lost 2 bases; unmatched junction nucleotides: 5. Study outcomes and limitations: Clonotype sharing among donors likely depends on sequencing depth.

This chain links TRBV2 with TRBJ2-2, with TRBD2 identical over 7 bases. The sequencing sample was made of PBMCs. This TCR was sampled from a woman in her thirties or forties in good health. Some clones in this sample may be carry-over from other donors' samples. The CDR3 bases are TGTGCCAGCAGTGAACGTTCTAGCGGAAACACCGGGGAGCTGTTTTTT. It codes for CASSERSSGNTGELFF.